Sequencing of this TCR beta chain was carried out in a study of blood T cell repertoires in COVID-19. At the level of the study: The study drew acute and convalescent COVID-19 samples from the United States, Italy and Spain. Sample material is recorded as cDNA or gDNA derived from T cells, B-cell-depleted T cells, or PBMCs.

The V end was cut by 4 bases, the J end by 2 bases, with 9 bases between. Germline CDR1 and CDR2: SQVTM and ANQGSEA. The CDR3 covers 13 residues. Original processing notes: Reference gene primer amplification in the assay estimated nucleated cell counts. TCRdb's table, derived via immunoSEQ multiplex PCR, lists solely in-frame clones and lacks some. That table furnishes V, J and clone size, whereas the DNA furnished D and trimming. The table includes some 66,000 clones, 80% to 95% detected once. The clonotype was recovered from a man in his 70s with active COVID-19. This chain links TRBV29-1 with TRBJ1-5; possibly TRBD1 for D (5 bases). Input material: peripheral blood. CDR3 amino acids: CSVGQGGNQPQHF. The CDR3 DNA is TGCAGCGTTGGTCAGGGTGGCAATCAGCCCCAGCATTTT.